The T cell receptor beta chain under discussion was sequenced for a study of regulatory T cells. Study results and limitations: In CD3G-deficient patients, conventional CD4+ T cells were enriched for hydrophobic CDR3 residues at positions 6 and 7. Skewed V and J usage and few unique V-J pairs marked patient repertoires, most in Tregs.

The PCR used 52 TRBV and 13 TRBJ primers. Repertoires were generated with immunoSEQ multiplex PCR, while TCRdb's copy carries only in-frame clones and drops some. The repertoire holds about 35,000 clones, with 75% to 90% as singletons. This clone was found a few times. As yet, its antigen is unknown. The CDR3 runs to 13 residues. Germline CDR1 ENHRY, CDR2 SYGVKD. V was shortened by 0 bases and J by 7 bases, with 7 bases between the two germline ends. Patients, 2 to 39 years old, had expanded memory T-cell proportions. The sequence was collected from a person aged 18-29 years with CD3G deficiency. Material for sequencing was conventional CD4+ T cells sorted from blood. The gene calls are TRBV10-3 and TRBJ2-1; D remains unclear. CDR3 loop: CAISESLGNEQFF. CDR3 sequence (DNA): TGTGCCATCAGTGAGTCGCTCGGAAATGAGCAGTTCTTC.